This TCR beta chain is from a study of cytomegalovirus exposure and HLA in healthy donors. Study results and limitations: The study assumed roughly uniform donor sequencing depth for presence/absence analyses.

In regard to this clone: Its cognate antigen is unknown.

A multiplex PCR was run with 60 Vbeta primers and 13 Jbeta primers. TCRdb's table, derived via immunoSEQ multiplex PCR, lists solely in-frame clones and lacks some. The sample includes around 300,000 clones, 70% to 90% of them seen just once. CDR1 and CDR2 (germline): KGHSH, LQKENI. The CDR3 sequence is 13 residues long. Trimming took off 2 bases at V and 0 bases at J, with 5 bases between the two ends. This sequence originates from a woman aged 18-35 years in good health and CMV-seronegative. Sequencing was performed on PBMCs. The rearrangement links TRBV18 to TRBJ2-7; no definite D call. CDR3: CASSPRSSYEQYF. The CDR3 bases are TGTGCCAGCTCACCAAGGAGCTCCTACGAGCAGTACTTC.